This TCR beta chain is drawn from a study of cytomegalovirus exposure and HLA in healthy donors (dated by TCRdb to about 2017). About the study as a whole: A later analysis indicated that the 95 to 150 validation repertoires were generated on the platform also employed for the approximately 700 repertoires of the first cohort. The study aimed to test whether cataloging public T cell receptors could reveal signatures of past pathogen exposure. Along with the roughly 670-subject first cohort, a separate validation cohort of over a hundred different subjects was used. To predict cytomegalovirus infection status, the study combined high-throughput TCR immunosequencing, statistical association of individual TCRs with disease status, and machine learning.

What the work shows at the level of the full study, not this receptor alone: The classifier was reported to diagnose cytomegalovirus status with high specificity and sensitivity in both the original and validation cohorts. While some public TCRs were present in many individuals, most TCR sequences turned up only very rarely across donors. A later analysis found that TCRs clustered in the first cohort also tended to co-occur in the 120 validation repertoires, with 94% of cluster scores above 0. The authors suggested that the approach could potentially be extended to other disease states and immunological phenotypes. The study listed 150 to 200 TCR beta chains as associated with cytomegalovirus. A few of the identified cytomegalovirus-associated TCR beta chains were confirmed in vitro to be specific for cytomegalovirus antigens. A later analysis lacked HLA typing for the validation cohort, so it scored co-occurrence in that cohort across all 120 repertoires.

The donors belonged to the validation cohort of about 130 subjects, which was separate from the approximately 700-subject first cohort. Measured from the cysteine to the phenylalanine, the CDR3 is 13 residues long. The retained sequence is limited to the CDR3, 39 bases, with the frame set at the first base. CDR1 MNHEY and CDR2 SVGAGI are derived from the germline V gene. Relative to germline, V is 4 bases shorter and J is 0 bases shorter, with 7 bases between their ends. Receptor amplification or capture employed the immunoSEQ multiplex PCR assay. The paper's processing steps were these. A statistical classification framework was built for diagnosing cytomegalovirus status from the catalog of TCR beta chain sequences. This is the immuneACCESS table as TCRdb keeps it, with only in-frame sequences that have V and J called. A part of the clones is gone; compared with another copy, unresolved V genes explain less than half, and the rest is unexplained. The V and J calls and clone size are taken from that table; D and trimming were inferred from the DNA. This sample has some 60,000 clones in its table, and 95% to 96% of those were observed once. Approximately 0.9% of the sample is in the top ten clones.

With respect to this clone: It has no known antigen specificity. No clone much larger than this one lies a single base away; base qualities are absent.

The sequenced sample consisted of PBMCs. This clonotype was obtained from a man aged 18 to 29 in good health and CMV-seronegative. In this chain, TRBV6-5 is recombined with TRBJ2-7, and perhaps TRBD2 as D gene, on 6 matching bases. In nucleotides, the sequence is TGTGCCAGCAGTTTGACTAGCTCCTACGAGCAGTACTTC. The resulting protein is CASSLTSSYEQYF.